The 18 T cell receptor beta chains given below trace back to one sample, sequenced in a study of blood T cell repertoires in COVID-19. Measured with immunoSEQ multiplex PCR; TCRdb has only the in-frame clones, and not every one. Found here are approximately 260,000 clones, about 87% of them singletons; the top ten hold roughly 10%. Sequences were obtained from peripheral blood. The receptors here all came from a woman in her 70s with COVID-19, enrolled during active disease.

In this sample, this clone turned up a few times. The chain employs TRBV9 and TRBJ1-3; D remains ambiguous. The length of the CDR3 is 13 residues. The germline gives CDR1 SGDLS, CDR2 YYNGEE. The V end was cut by 3 bases, the J end by 7 bases, with 11 bases between. The chain's CDR3 is CASSDGPGNTIYF. In nucleotides, the CDR3 is TGTGCCAGCAGCGACGGCCCCGGGAACACCATATATTTT.

J is TRBJ2-2 and V is TRBV7-3, with 8 bases that match TRBD1. The CDR3 runs to 15 residues. V dropped 1 base and J dropped 5; count of bases not matched to a gene: 3. Per the germline V gene, CDR1 is SGHTA and CDR2 is FQGTGA. The DNA of the CDR3 is TGTGCCAGCAGCTTAAGCAGGGGGCATACCGGGGAGCTGTTTTTT. Translating it yields CASSLSRGHTGELFF.

The V gene is TRBV5-6, the J gene TRBJ1-1; the D is unclear. Trimming shortened V by 1 base and J by 6 bases, and 7 bases separated the two germline ends. The germline gives CDR1 SGHDT, CDR2 YYEEEE. The CDR3 is 12 residues long. This CDR3 reads CASSLSRAEAFF. The DNA of the CDR3 is TGTGCCAGCAGCTTGAGCCGGGCTGAAGCTTTCTTT.

The CDR3 nucleotides read TGTGCCAGCAGCTTAGCACAGGGCTACGAGCAGTACTTC. Amino acids: CASSLAQGYEQYF. The V gene is TRBV7-9, the J gene TRBJ2-7, with D tentatively TRBD1 (6 bases). Germline V gene sequence: CDR1 SEHNR, CDR2 FQNEAQ (reference sequence). V lost 0 bases, J lost 3 bases, and 6 bases lay in between. The length of the CDR3 is 13 residues.

The rearrangement uses TRBV7-9 and TRBJ1-4, with D perhaps TRBD1 (5 bases). The CDR3 contains 15 residues. The germline gives CDR1 SEHNR, CDR2 FQNEAQ (reference sequence). V gave up 1 base and J gave up 7 bases, with 13 bases separating them. CDR3 loop: CASSLDRNVGEKLFF. The CDR3 DNA is TGTGCCAGCAGCTTAGACAGGAATGTCGGTGAAAAACTGTTTTTT. Looking up the rest from reference TRBV7-9 and TRBJ1-4 gives the full variable domain: DTGVSQNPRHKITKRGQNVTFRCDPISEHNRLYWYRQTLGQGPEFLTYFQNEAQLEKSRLLSDRFSAERPKGSFSTLEIQRTEQGDSAMYLCASSLDRNVGEKLFFGSGTQLSVL.

The gene calls are TRBV9 and TRBJ1-2; 9 nucleotides align to TRBD1. CDR1 is SGDLS and CDR2 is YYNGEE in the germline V gene. With 1 base clipped from V and 5 bases from J, the junction kept 6 bases outside the gene matches. This CDR3 comprises 15 residues. The DNA for the CDR3 is TGTGCCAGCAGCGTATCGGGACAGGGAAGTTATGGCTACACCTTC. Translation: CASSVSGQGSYGYTF.

The sample holds a few counts of this clone. This chain joins TRBV7-9 and TRBJ2-2; TRBD2 aligns across 9 bases. With 2 bases clipped from V and 5 bases from J, the junction kept 9 bases outside the gene matches. Germline V lookup: CDR1 SEHNR, CDR2 FQNEAQ (reference sequence). This CDR3 is 17 amino acids long. The CDR3 coding sequence is TGTGCCAGCAGCTTATTTGCGTCTAGCGGGATAACCGGGGAGCTGTTTTTT. Translating gives CASSLFASSGITGELFF. Full variable domain (outside the CDR3, taken from reference TRBV7-9 and TRBJ2-2): DTGVSQNPRHKITKRGQNVTFRCDPISEHNRLYWYRQTLGQGPEFLTYFQNEAQLEKSRLLSDRFSAERPKGSFSTLEIQRTEQGDSAMYLCASSLFASSGITGELFFGEGSRLTVL.

J is TRBJ2-5 and V is TRBV7-2, with D possibly being TRBD2 (6 bases). The CDR3 is 15 amino acids. CDR1 and CDR2 (germline): SGHTA, FQGNSA. V was cut by 0 bases and J by 2 bases, with 10 bases left in between. This CDR3 reads CASSLATRGQETQYF. CDR3 in DNA: TGTGCCAGCAGCTTAGCTACGCGGGGACAAGAGACCCAGTACTTC.

This clone was detected only a few times. The V gene is TRBV5-1, the J gene TRBJ2-7, with D maybe TRBD2 (6 bases). Deletions cut 3 bases from V and 2 bases from J, with 12 bases between. Germline-derived CDR1 and CDR2 are SGHRS and YFSETQ. The CDR3 length is 14 residues. CDR3: CASSSGDIPYEQYF. DNA for the CDR3: TGCGCCAGCAGCTCGGGAGACATTCCCTACGAGCAGTACTTC.

This clone came up a few times. V gene TRBV9 combines with J gene TRBJ1-1; a possible D gene is TRBD1 (6 bases). The CDR3 loop spans 13 amino acids. Germline CDR1 and CDR2: SGDLS and YYNGEE. V was shortened by 1 base and J by 6 bases, with 10 bases between the two germline ends. CDR3 amino acids: CASSVIRTAEAFF. CDR3 DNA: TGTGCCAGCAGCGTAATCAGGACAGCTGAAGCTTTCTTT.

The chain recombines TRBV5-1 with TRBJ2-2, with 11 bases that match TRBD2. In germline, CDR1 is SGHRS, CDR2 YFSETQ. The CDR3 totals 16 residues. The junction had 0 bases not matched to a gene; V was cut back by 0 bases and J by 2 bases. CDR3: CASSLGLAGNTGELFF. In DNA form, the CDR3 reads TGCGCCAGCAGCTTGGGACTAGCGGGAAACACCGGGGAGCTGTTTTTT.

The chain links TRBV2 to TRBJ1-2; 12 nucleotides match TRBD1. The V gene end was trimmed by 7 bases and the J gene end by 8 bases; junction bases not matched to a gene: 8. The CDR3 is made up of 14 amino acids. Germline assignment: CDR1 SNHLY and CDR2 FYNNEI. The CDR3: CASTRDRGRRGYTF. Written as DNA, the CDR3 is TGTGCCAGCACCCGGGACAGGGGGCGTCGGGGCTACACCTTC. Together with reference TRBV2 and TRBJ1-2, the CDR3 gives the full variable domain: EPEVTQTPSHQVTQMGQEVILRCVPISNHLYFYWYRQILGQKVEFLVSFYNNEISEKSEIFDDQFSVERPDGSNFTLKIRSTKLEDSAMYFCASTRDRGRRGYTFGSGTRLTVV.

The chain has TRBV18 and TRBJ1-5, with D perhaps TRBD1 (5 bases). The CDR3 is made up of 13 amino acids. V lost 2 bases and J lost 12, with 14 bases in between. Germline CDR1 is KGHSH and CDR2 is LQKENI. DNA of the CDR3: TGTGCCAGCTCACCATCGGGGGAGGGGATCCAGCATTTT. The encoded protein is CASSPSGEGIQHF.

The chain recombines TRBV27 with TRBJ1-2; D might be TRBD1 (6 bases). Trimming removed 6 bases at V and 4 bases at J, with 18 bases between. There are 15 residues in the CDR3. Germline V gene sequence: CDR1 MNHEY, CDR2 SMNVEV (reference sequence). DNA of the CDR3: TGTGCCAGCAGGGAGGGAGGGGGGCTCTCCTATGGCTACACCTTC. Translated: CASREGGGLSYGYTF.

The chain uses TRBV9 and TRBJ2-1, with 10 bases matching TRBD2. Per the germline V gene, CDR1 is SGDLS and CDR2 is YYNGEE. There are 15 residues in the CDR3. After removal of 4 bases from V and 2 bases from J, the junction contained 3 bases not matched to a gene. The CDR3 region is CASSLSGRAYNEQFF. CDR3 DNA sequence: TGTGCCAGCAGCTTGAGCGGGAGGGCCTACAATGAGCAGTTCTTC.

The rearrangement joins TRBV7-2 to TRBJ2-1; maybe TRBD2 (5 bases). Trimming took off 5 bases at V and 9 bases at J, with 20 bases between the two ends. Germline V lookup: CDR1 SGHTA, CDR2 FQGNSA. CDR3 length: 15 amino acids. The chain's CDR3 is CASSKSSDSRREQFF. The CDR3 DNA follows: TGTGCCAGCAGCAAATCGTCGGACTCCCGACGTGAGCAGTTCTTC.

The chain employs TRBV3-1 (or the pseudogene TRBV3-2) and TRBJ2-1, with TRBD1 matching over 9 bases. The CDR3 spans 14 residues. V lost 3 bases to trimming and J lost 7 bases; unmatched junction nucleotides: 4. The germline V gene has CDR1 LGHDT and CDR2 YNNKEL (reference sequence). The CDR3 coding sequence is TGTGCCAGCAGCCAGGGACAGGGATGGAATGAGCAGTTCTTC. Residues: CASSQGQGWNEQFF.

The chain is built from TRBV19 and TRBJ2-1; D is unclear. The CDR3 covers 15 residues. V was trimmed by 3 bases and J by 0 bases, leaving 9 bases between them. The germline V gene encodes CDR1 LNHDA and CDR2 SQIVND (reference sequence). Here the CDR3 DNA reads TGTGCCAGTAGTATCGAAGCGACCTCCTACAATGAGCAGTTCTTC. Its translation is CASSIEATSYNEQFF.